What follows is one TCR beta chain and its context. Antigen specificity is unknown. The sample belongs to a study of shared clonotypes between healthy human individuals. Notes on the study in general: Between a handful of donors, naive CD4 clonotypes were shared at a level of roughly 5.5%.

Per sorted-subset replicate PCR, input was approximately 180 ng DNA, representing roughly 28,000 T cell genomes. Clones were read by immunoSEQ multiplex PCR, and TCRdb kept only the in-frame ones, dropping some. The sample consists of about 2.1 million clones, around 93% of them appearing once. This CDR3 comprises 14 residues. V dropped 3 bases and J dropped 3; count of bases not matched to a gene: 2. Germline CDR1 is SGHVS and CDR2 is FNYEAQ. Naive CD8 isolation took CD45RO-negative cells positively selected for CCR7 and excluded terminally differentiated effector memory CD45RA+ cells. The specimen was naive CD8+ T cells from PBMCs. This chain connects TRBV7-6 to TRBJ2-5; the match to TRBD1 covers 9 bases. This clonotype was sampled from a man between 18 and 29 years old in good health. Some clones in this sample may be carry-over from other donors' samples. The CDR3 nucleotides read TGTGCCAGCAGCTTCCGGGACAGGGAAGAGACCCAGTACTTC. Protein sequence: CASSFRDREETQYF.